This note documents a single T cell receptor beta chain sequence. V dropped 5 bases and J dropped 3 bases, with 14 bases sitting between them. This CDR3 region has 13 residues. Looked up from germline, CDR1 is DFQATT and CDR2 is SNEGSKA (reference sequence). These data are taken from a study of CD8+CD57+ T cells in acquired aplastic anemia. Study in general: The study obtained an average of 3.2 ug of DNA from sorted CD4+ and CD8+ cells.

TCR beta VDJ combinations and CDR3 sequences were profiled from genomic DNA. TCRdb redid the calling of the reads with MiXCR, one entry per CDR3 protein. The table has 200,000 to 250,000 distinct CDR3 sequences, approximately 60% seen once; the top ten hold 29%. The J gene is TRBJ2-7, the V gene TRBV20-1; the D gene is possibly TRBD1 (6 bases). The sample was sorted CD4+, CD8+, or CD8+CD57+ T cells (not recorded which) from PBMCs. The receptor was derived from a human donor in good health. The CDR3 spells CSAAGTSFYEQYF. In DNA, the CDR3 is TGCAGTGCTGCCGGGACAAGTTTCTACGAGCAGTACTTC.